This section outlines one T cell receptor (beta chain) sequence together with its context. Its antigen is unknown. This sample is part of a study of shared clonotypes between healthy human individuals. Study in general: Samples came from a couple of female and a few male donors aged 18 to 49.

Repertoires were generated with immunoSEQ multiplex PCR, while TCRdb's copy carries only in-frame clones and drops some. The sample records about 800,000 clones, 96% being singletons. CDR3 length equals 14 residues. V shed 3 bases and J shed 2 bases, with 11 bases lying between them. Germline assignment: CDR1 SNHLY and CDR2 FYNNEI. Study-wide findings and caveats: Compared with clonotypes that all four donors shared, non-shared clonotypes had lower generation probabilities. Sampling included only blood; tissue repertoires likely differ.

CD8 cells regarded as naive lacked CD45RO, were positively chosen for CCR7, and omitted terminally differentiated effector memory CD45RA+ cells. This rearrangement joins TRBV2 to TRBJ2-7; D possibly corresponds to TRBD1 (5 bases). Sequencing was carried out using naive CD8+ T cells sorted from blood. The clonotype comes from a man aged 30 to 45 in good health. CDR3 DNA: TGTGCCAGCAGTGATATGGGGCAGGCCTACGAGCAGTACTTC. Translation gives CASSDMGQAYEQYF. Based on the CDR3 plus reference TRBV2 and TRBJ2-7, the full variable domain is EPEVTQTPSHQVTQMGQEVILRCVPISNHLYFYWYRQILGQKVEFLVSFYNNEISEKSEIFDDQFSVERPDGSNFTLKIRSTKLEDSAMYFCASSDMGQAYEQYFGPGTRLTVT.